Listed below are T cell receptor beta chains from one sample, sequenced in a study of monozygotic twins with inflammatory bowel disease. From its re-call of the 5' RACE reads, TCRdb lists each CDR3 protein once, without DNA. The ten most abundant clones cover 2% to 3% of a sample with around 400,000 distinct CDR3 sequences. Sample: blood. The source of these receptors is a human donor with ulcerative colitis or Crohn's disease, or a healthy co-twin of an affected twin (not recorded which). CDR3s include the opening cysteine and the closing phenylalanine or tryptophan. The order of the fields is J gene, V gene, CDR3 protein.

j_gene: TRBJ1-1
v_gene: TRBV5-4
CDR3aa: CASSFQDTEAFF

j_gene: TRBJ2-7
v_gene: TRBV10-3
CDR3aa: CAITPGLSFEQYF

j_gene: TRBJ2-7
v_gene: TRBV30
CDR3aa: CAWSGPSGLSYEQYF

j_gene: TRBJ1-6
v_gene: TRBV20-1
CDR3aa: CSASQVSYNSPLHF

j_gene: TRBJ2-7
v_gene: TRBV30
CDR3aa: CAWGEGLEQYF

j_gene: TRBJ1-1
v_gene: TRBV12-3/TRBV12-4
CDR3aa: CASRLQGAVTEAFF

j_gene: TRBJ2-2
v_gene: TRBV7-2
CDR3aa: CASPRPGTGELFF

j_gene: TRBJ1-1
v_gene: TRBV5-5
CDR3aa: CASSLEFRAPRAFF

j_gene: TRBJ2-3
v_gene: TRBV20-1
CDR3aa: CSASQRTGAADTQYF

j_gene: TRBJ2-5
v_gene: TRBV3-1
CDR3aa: CASSQNLKETQYF

j_gene: TRBJ1-5
v_gene: TRBV6-1
CDR3aa: CASSQINIPRQPQHF

j_gene: TRBJ1-2
v_gene: TRBV30
CDR3aa: CAWRAHGQGSGYTF

j_gene: TRBJ1-5
v_gene: TRBV5-8
CDR3aa: CASSSQGRDNQPQHF

j_gene: TRBJ2-4
v_gene: TRBV20-1
CDR3aa: CSARVFDIQYF

j_gene: TRBJ1-1
v_gene: TRBV4-2
CDR3aa: CASTGVWTEAFF

j_gene: TRBJ2-7
v_gene: TRBV5-1
CDR3aa: CASSGKGLAGGYEQYF

j_gene: TRBJ2-5
v_gene: TRBV5-1
CDR3aa: CASSLEPTQETQYF

j_gene: TRBJ2-1
v_gene: TRBV11-3
CDR3aa: CASSHILAGKMGEQFF

j_gene: TRBJ2-1
v_gene: TRBV7-8
CDR3aa: CASSFGGAGLINEQFF

j_gene: TRBJ1-4
v_gene: TRBV20-1
CDR3aa: CSAQPQGGNEKLFF

j_gene: TRBJ1-6
v_gene: TRBV5-1
CDR3aa: CASSPSGRGSRFIGPLHF

j_gene: TRBJ1-2
v_gene: TRBV20-1
CDR3aa: CSAPTGVGYGYTF

j_gene: TRBJ2-5
v_gene: TRBV7-2
CDR3aa: CASSPRAPTETQYF

j_gene: TRBJ1-6
v_gene: TRBV3-1
CDR3aa: CASSQDWPGVGSPLHF

j_gene: TRBJ2-5
v_gene: TRBV7-6
CDR3aa: CASSLGSGGVGETQYF

j_gene: TRBJ2-1
v_gene: TRBV4-3
CDR3aa: CASNPYYLEGGPLAYNEQFF

j_gene: TRBJ2-3
v_gene: TRBV7-2
CDR3aa: CASSLPGRKNTDTQYF

j_gene: TRBJ2-7
v_gene: TRBV5-1
CDR3aa: CASSFGDISYEQYF

j_gene: TRBJ2-7
v_gene: TRBV20-1
CDR3aa: CSAQDPDTAYEQYF

j_gene: TRBJ2-2
v_gene: TRBV19
CDR3aa: CASNRVTGELFF

j_gene: TRBJ2-7
v_gene: TRBV5-1
CDR3aa: CASSQARDLYEQYF

j_gene: TRBJ1-3
v_gene: TRBV7-2
CDR3aa: CASSQSSGNTIYF

j_gene: TRBJ2-3
v_gene: TRBV11-2
CDR3aa: CASSLDSGASRTDTQYF

j_gene: TRBJ2-2
v_gene: TRBV5-4
CDR3aa: CASSFPGLEANTGELFF

j_gene: TRBJ1-2
v_gene: TRBV3-1
CDR3aa: CASSPYSNPTNYGYTF

j_gene: TRBJ2-5
v_gene: TRBV2
CDR3aa: CASSEARGYQETQYF

j_gene: TRBJ1-3
v_gene: TRBV3-1
CDR3aa: CASSQAGGTGNTIYF

j_gene: TRBJ2-2
v_gene: TRBV7-7
CDR3aa: CASSLEAGMNTGELFF

j_gene: TRBJ2-3
v_gene: TRBV29-1
CDR3aa: CTYQPPGSTDTQYF

j_gene: TRBJ2-1
v_gene: TRBV12-3/TRBV12-4
CDR3aa: CASSLRTDYNEQFF

j_gene: TRBJ1-1
v_gene: TRBV20-1
CDR3aa: CSARDPRQGNTEAFF

j_gene: TRBJ1-6
v_gene: TRBV23-1
CDR3aa: CASSHGVRSYNSPLHF

j_gene: TRBJ1-4
v_gene: TRBV5-6
CDR3aa: CASSQAGTNPTNEKLFF

j_gene: TRBJ1-6
v_gene: TRBV4-1
CDR3aa: CASSQETGGSPLHF

j_gene: TRBJ1-5
v_gene: TRBV3-1
CDR3aa: CASSQSTDSNQPQHF

j_gene: TRBJ1-5
v_gene: TRBV6-5
CDR3aa: CASSTQGGLTRNQPQHF

j_gene: TRBJ1-1
v_gene: TRBV5-1
CDR3aa: CASSLGQGERTEAFF

j_gene: TRBJ1-3
v_gene: TRBV29-1
CDR3aa: CSVRDRGSGNTIYF

j_gene: TRBJ2-6
v_gene: TRBV5-1
CDR3aa: CASYSAVPGANVLTF

j_gene: TRBJ2-7
v_gene: TRBV13
CDR3aa: CASRKSLGYYEQYF

j_gene: TRBJ2-7
v_gene: TRBV7-9
CDR3aa: CASSLDAGIDEQYF

j_gene: TRBJ2-1
v_gene: TRBV2
CDR3aa: CASSPISRASYNEQFF

j_gene: TRBJ1-3
v_gene: TRBV29-1
CDR3aa: CSVARTQQGNTIYF